The 26 T cell receptor beta chains presented below share a single source sample, sequenced in a study of cytotoxic CD8 clonotypes in ibrutinib-treated CLL. The method was immunoSEQ multiplex PCR; TCRdb's version includes in-frame clones alone and lacks a portion of them. This sample has 130,000 to 150,000 clones, with roughly 90% found just once. Specimen: PBMCs, collected after 12 months of ibrutinib treatment. The receptors were sampled from a human donor with chronic lymphocytic leukemia.

The genes are TRBV9 and TRBJ2-1; no firm D call. Looked up from germline, CDR1 is SGDLS and CDR2 is YYNGEE. This CDR3 comprises 16 residues. Trimming took off 0 bases at V and 0 bases at J, with 10 bases between the two ends. The CDR3 sequence is CASSVAGSLSYNEQFF. The CDR3, as DNA: TGTGCCAGCAGCGTAGCGGGCAGCCTCTCCTACAATGAGCAGTTCTTC.

This clone was seen more than once but under ten times. The gene calls are TRBV6-6 and TRBJ2-5, with a possible D match to TRBD1 (5 bases). The V end was cut by 7 bases, the J end by 5 bases, with 17 bases between. Looked up from germline, CDR1 is MNHNY and CDR2 is SVGAGI (reference sequence). The CDR3 consists of 14 residues. The CDR3 bases are TGTGCCAGCATAGATAAAGGGGCTGGGGAGACCCAGTACTTC. It encodes CASIDKGAGETQYF.

V and J are TRBV5-1 and TRBJ1-6, with TRBD1 identical over 11 bases. The CDR3 extends over 15 amino acids. With 4 bases clipped from V and 11 bases from J, the junction kept 8 bases outside the gene matches. Germline-derived CDR1 and CDR2 are SGHRS and YFSETQ. For the CDR3, the DNA is TGCGCCAGCAGCCCGGGGACAGGGGGTGATGCACCCCTCCACTTT. Protein: CASSPGTGGDAPLHF.

The V and J genes are TRBV18 and TRBJ1-2, with no clear D. V gave up 4 bases and J gave up 5 bases, with 20 bases separating them. The CDR3 has 16 amino acids. Germline lookup yields CDR1 KGHSH and CDR2 LQKENI. CDR3 in DNA: TGTGCCAGCTCACTTTCCGAGGCCGCAGGAGGGTATGGCTACACCTTC. Protein sequence: CASSLSEAAGGYGYTF.

Only a few counts were recorded for this clone. This chain uses TRBV6-5 with TRBJ2-7; 7 nucleotides line up with TRBD1. After removal of 3 bases from V and 11 bases from J, the junction contained 4 bases not matched to a gene. Germline assignment: CDR1 MNHEY and CDR2 SVGAGI. The CDR3 covers 11 residues. CDR3 loop: CASSYMGTEYF. CDR3 DNA sequence: TGTGCCAGCAGTTATATGGGGACAGAGTACTTC.

The CDR3 loop is CATKDRGYQETQYF. CDR3 bases: TGTGCCACGAAAGACAGGGGGTACCAAGAGACCCAGTACTTC. The chain links TRBV6-6 to TRBJ2-5, with 9 bases identical to TRBD1. The CDR3 contains 14 residues. Germline lookup yields CDR1 MNHNY and CDR2 SVGAGI (reference sequence). V was clipped by 10 bases and J by 0 bases; unmatched bases: 6.

This clone occurred once. The chain joins TRBV6-6 to TRBJ1-4, with D uncertain. Germline V lookup: CDR1 MNHNY, CDR2 SVGAGI (reference sequence). The CDR3 sequence is 13 residues long. The V end lost 5 bases, the J end lost 7 bases, and 11 bases lay between the germline ends. The CDR3 region has the DNA TGTGCCAGCAGTCCCCATGGCCCTGAAAAACTGTTTTTT. Its translation is CASSPHGPEKLFF.

The chain employs TRBV7-2 and TRBJ2-5, with 14 bases that match TRBD2. The trim removed 5 bases at V and 9 bases at J, leaving 11 bases unmatched. The germline V gene encodes CDR1 SGHTA and CDR2 FQGNSA. This CDR3 is 16 amino acids long. The CDR3 protein is CASSVGLAGGPVAQYF. CDR3 sequence (DNA): TGTGCCAGCAGCGTCGGACTAGCGGGAGGACCGGTGGCCCAGTACTTC. Complete variable domain (other parts from reference TRBV7-2 and TRBJ2-5): GAGVSQSPSNKVTEKGKDVELRCDPISGHTALYWYRQSLGQGLEFLIYFQGNSAPDKSGLPSDRFSAERTGGSVSTLTIQRTQQEDSAVYLCASSVGLAGGPVAQYFGPGTRLLVL.

This clone appeared once. The CDR3, as DNA: TGTGCCAGCAGTTCTTCCGGGACACGGGGCTCCTACGAGCAGTACTTC. Translated, it gives CASSSSGTRGSYEQYF. The genes are TRBV28 and TRBJ2-7; D perhaps matches TRBD1 (6 bases). The CDR3 runs 16 residues. The germline gives CDR1 MDHEN, CDR2 SYDVKM. The V end was cut by 4 bases, the J end by 0 bases, with 16 bases between.

This chain joins TRBV4-1 and TRBJ2-5; D not resolved. The CDR3 has 12 residues. V gave up 0 bases and J gave up 5 bases, with 4 bases separating them. The germline gives CDR1 MGHRA, CDR2 YSYEKL. The CDR3 sequence: CASSQDMETQYF. CDR3 DNA: TGCGCCAGCAGCCAAGACATGGAGACCCAGTACTTC.

This chain links TRBV6-5 with TRBJ2-7; D possibly matches TRBD1 or TRBD2 (5 bases each). V shed 5 bases and J shed 2 bases, with 13 bases lying between them. The length of the CDR3 is 14 residues. Germline CDR1 reads MNHEY; CDR2 reads SVGAGI. In DNA form, the CDR3 reads TGTGCCAGCAGTATCTGGGACGGTACCTACGAGCAGTACTTC. This translates into CASSIWDGTYEQYF.

The V and J genes are TRBV14 and TRBJ2-2; D ambiguous. This CDR3 has 13 amino acids. Germline CDR1 is SGHDN and CDR2 is FVKESK. The germline V and J ends were trimmed by 4 bases and 5 bases, with 8 bases remaining between them. The CDR3 bases are TGTGCCAGCAGCCCGGAAACGACCGGGGAGCTGTTTTTT. It specifies CASSPETTGELFF. Full variable domain (rest looked up from reference TRBV14 and TRBJ2-2): EAGVTQFPSHSVIEKGQTVTLRCDPISGHDNLYWYRRVMGKEIKFLLHFVKESKQDESGMPNNRFLAERTGGTYSTLKVQPAELEDSGVYFCASSPETTGELFFGEGSRLTVL.

The rearrangement uses TRBV28 and TRBJ1-5; 7 bases map to TRBD1. Per the germline V gene, CDR1 is MDHEN and CDR2 is SYDVKM. Unmatched junction bases numbered 8, after V lost 6 bases and J lost 15 bases. This CDR3 comprises 11 residues. CDR3 DNA sequence: TGTGCCAGCAGGGGGGACAGTGCCCTGCATTTT. This gives the protein CASRGDSALHF.

The CDR3 DNA reads as TGTGCCAGCAGCCAGGGACAGTACACTGAAGCTTTCTTT. It is translated as CASSQGQYTEAFF. The rearrangement uses TRBV11-3 and TRBJ1-1, with TRBD1 matching over 7 bases. The CDR3 sequence is 13 residues long. Germline assignment: CDR1 SGHNT and CDR2 YENEEA. Trimming at V came to 5 bases and at J to 3 bases, leaving 3 bases not matched to a gene.

V is TRBV6-5 and J is TRBJ1-2; 7 bases are a match to TRBD1. The CDR3 is 15 amino acids. The germline V gene encodes CDR1 MNHEY and CDR2 SVGAGI. Germline trimming cut 4 bases from V and 2 bases from J; bases unmatched to any gene: 7. The CDR3 DNA is TGTGCCAGCAGTTTCGATCGGGACAGCAACTATGGCTACACCTTC. Translated: CASSFDRDSNYGYTF.

The genes are TRBV19 and TRBJ1-5; the D gene is possibly TRBD1 (5 bases). In germline, CDR1 is LNHDA, CDR2 SQIVND (reference sequence). This CDR3 comprises 15 residues. V was trimmed by 2 bases and J by 6 bases, leaving 14 bases between them. CDR3 protein: CASSIRQFEGQPQHF. CDR3 DNA: TGTGCCAGTAGTATAAGACAGTTTGAAGGTCAGCCCCAGCATTTT.

The V gene is TRBV10-3, the J gene TRBJ1-5; the D is unclear. Between the trimmed V and J ends, which lost 0 bases and 3 bases, there was a span of 6 bases. The V gene's germline CDR1 is ENHRY and CDR2 SYGVKD. The CDR3 consists of 14 residues. The CDR3 reads CAISESGINQPQHF. CDR3 coding DNA: TGTGCCATCAGTGAGTCAGGCATCAATCAGCCCCAGCATTTT.

This rearrangement joins TRBV19 to TRBJ2-1; D possibly corresponds to TRBD2 (6 bases). Trimming took off 2 bases at V and 5 bases at J, with 13 bases between the two ends. Per germline, CDR1 LNHDA and CDR2 SQIVND (reference sequence). The CDR3 loop spans 15 amino acids. In nucleotides, the CDR3 is TGTGCCAGTAGTATAAGTAGCGGAATCCACAATGAGCAGTTCTTC. Translating gives CASSISSGIHNEQFF.

The rearrangement links TRBV7-8 to TRBJ1-2, with TRBD1 matching over 8 bases. The ends lost 6 bases at V and 7 bases at J; junction bases unmatched: 16. Germline assignment: CDR1 SGHVS and CDR2 FQNEAQ. The CDR3 sequence is 16 residues long. The CDR3 DNA follows: TGTGCCAGCAGTAACTATGACAGGGGTCCAACGGGTGGCTACACCTTC. Residues: CASSNYDRGPTGGYTF.

This clone was seen only once. The chain is built from TRBV28 and TRBJ2-7; D perhaps matches TRBD1 (6 bases). The germline gives CDR1 MDHEN, CDR2 SYDVKM. Trimming left V 3 bases short and J 5 bases short, with 14 bases between. The CDR3 sequence is 14 residues long. CDR3 DNA sequence: TGTGCCAGCAGTTTGACCCAGGGGATCCACGAGCAGTACTTC. This gives the protein CASSLTQGIHEQYF.

This chain links TRBV12-5 with TRBJ2-5; no definite D call. Between the trimmed V and J ends, which lost 1 base and 5 bases, there was a span of 11 bases. Germline CDR1 reads LGHNT; CDR2 reads FRNRAP. CDR3 length equals 14 residues. Here the CDR3 DNA reads TGTGCTAGTGGTTTGGGGCCTTCGTGGGAGACCCAGTACTTC. Amino acid sequence: CASGLGPSWETQYF. Supplemented by reference TRBV12-5 and TRBJ2-5, the full variable domain reads DARVTQTPRHKVTEMGQEVTMRCQPILGHNTVFWYRQTMMQGLELLAYFRNRAPLDDSGMPKDRFSAEMPDATLATLKIQPSEPRDSAVYFCASGLGPSWETQYFGPGTRLLVL.

The J gene is TRBJ1-2, the V gene TRBV11-3; 7 bases line up with TRBD1. The V and J ends lost 2 bases and 8 bases, in that order; junction bases with no gene match: 8. The CDR3 loop spans 14 amino acids. Germline V gene lookup returns CDR1 SGHNT and CDR2 YENEEA. CDR3 sequence: CASSLSYRGDGYTF. CDR3 nucleotide sequence: TGTGCCAGCAGCTTATCGTACAGGGGAGACGGCTACACCTTC. The whole variable domain, remainder taken from reference TRBV11-3 and TRBJ1-2, is EAGVVQSPRYKIIEKKQPVAFWCNPISGHNTLYWYLQNLGQGPELLIRYENEEAVDDSQLPKDRFSAERLKGVDSTLKIQPAELGDSAVYLCASSLSYRGDGYTFGSGTRLTVV.

A note on this clone: Other DNA sequences within the sample encode an identical CDR3. The rearrangement uses TRBV7-2 and TRBJ2-3; D may be TRBD2 (6 bases). Germline V gene data show CDR1 as SGHTA and CDR2 as FQGNSA. The germline V and J ends were trimmed by 0 bases and 4 bases, with 14 bases remaining between them. CDR3 length equals 16 residues. CDR3: CASSLAAGGEADTQYF. DNA for the CDR3: TGTGCCAGCAGCTTAGCAGCGGGCGGAGAGGCAGATACGCAGTATTTT.

The rearrangement links TRBV28 to TRBJ1-2; 9 nucleotides line up with TRBD1. This CDR3 contains 16 residues. J gave up 3 bases and V 5 bases, and 10 bases lay outside the gene matches. The germline V gene encodes CDR1 MDHEN and CDR2 SYDVKM. CDR3 residues: CASSPYRTGVDYGYTF. CDR3 bases: TGTGCCAGCAGTCCGTATAGGACAGGGGTGGACTATGGCTACACCTTC.

The chain has TRBV19 and TRBJ2-4; the D gene could be TRBD1 or TRBD2 (5 bases each). Germline V gives CDR1 LNHDA, CDR2 SQIVND (reference sequence). V lost 4 bases and J lost 0, with 10 bases in between. CDR3 length: 15 residues. CDR3 in amino acids: CASSTTGLAKNIQYF. As DNA, the CDR3 is TGTGCCAGTAGTACCACAGGACTAGCCAAAAACATTCAGTACTTC.

The V and J genes are TRBV7-9 and TRBJ2-7; D call uncertain. V lost 6 bases, J lost 3 bases, and 15 bases lay in between. The CDR3 has 14 residues. CDR1 SEHNR and CDR2 FQNEAQ come from the germline V gene (reference sequence). DNA for the CDR3: TGTGCCAGCAGTCGTACTCGCGACCTCTACGAGCAGTACTTC. This translates into CASSRTRDLYEQYF.